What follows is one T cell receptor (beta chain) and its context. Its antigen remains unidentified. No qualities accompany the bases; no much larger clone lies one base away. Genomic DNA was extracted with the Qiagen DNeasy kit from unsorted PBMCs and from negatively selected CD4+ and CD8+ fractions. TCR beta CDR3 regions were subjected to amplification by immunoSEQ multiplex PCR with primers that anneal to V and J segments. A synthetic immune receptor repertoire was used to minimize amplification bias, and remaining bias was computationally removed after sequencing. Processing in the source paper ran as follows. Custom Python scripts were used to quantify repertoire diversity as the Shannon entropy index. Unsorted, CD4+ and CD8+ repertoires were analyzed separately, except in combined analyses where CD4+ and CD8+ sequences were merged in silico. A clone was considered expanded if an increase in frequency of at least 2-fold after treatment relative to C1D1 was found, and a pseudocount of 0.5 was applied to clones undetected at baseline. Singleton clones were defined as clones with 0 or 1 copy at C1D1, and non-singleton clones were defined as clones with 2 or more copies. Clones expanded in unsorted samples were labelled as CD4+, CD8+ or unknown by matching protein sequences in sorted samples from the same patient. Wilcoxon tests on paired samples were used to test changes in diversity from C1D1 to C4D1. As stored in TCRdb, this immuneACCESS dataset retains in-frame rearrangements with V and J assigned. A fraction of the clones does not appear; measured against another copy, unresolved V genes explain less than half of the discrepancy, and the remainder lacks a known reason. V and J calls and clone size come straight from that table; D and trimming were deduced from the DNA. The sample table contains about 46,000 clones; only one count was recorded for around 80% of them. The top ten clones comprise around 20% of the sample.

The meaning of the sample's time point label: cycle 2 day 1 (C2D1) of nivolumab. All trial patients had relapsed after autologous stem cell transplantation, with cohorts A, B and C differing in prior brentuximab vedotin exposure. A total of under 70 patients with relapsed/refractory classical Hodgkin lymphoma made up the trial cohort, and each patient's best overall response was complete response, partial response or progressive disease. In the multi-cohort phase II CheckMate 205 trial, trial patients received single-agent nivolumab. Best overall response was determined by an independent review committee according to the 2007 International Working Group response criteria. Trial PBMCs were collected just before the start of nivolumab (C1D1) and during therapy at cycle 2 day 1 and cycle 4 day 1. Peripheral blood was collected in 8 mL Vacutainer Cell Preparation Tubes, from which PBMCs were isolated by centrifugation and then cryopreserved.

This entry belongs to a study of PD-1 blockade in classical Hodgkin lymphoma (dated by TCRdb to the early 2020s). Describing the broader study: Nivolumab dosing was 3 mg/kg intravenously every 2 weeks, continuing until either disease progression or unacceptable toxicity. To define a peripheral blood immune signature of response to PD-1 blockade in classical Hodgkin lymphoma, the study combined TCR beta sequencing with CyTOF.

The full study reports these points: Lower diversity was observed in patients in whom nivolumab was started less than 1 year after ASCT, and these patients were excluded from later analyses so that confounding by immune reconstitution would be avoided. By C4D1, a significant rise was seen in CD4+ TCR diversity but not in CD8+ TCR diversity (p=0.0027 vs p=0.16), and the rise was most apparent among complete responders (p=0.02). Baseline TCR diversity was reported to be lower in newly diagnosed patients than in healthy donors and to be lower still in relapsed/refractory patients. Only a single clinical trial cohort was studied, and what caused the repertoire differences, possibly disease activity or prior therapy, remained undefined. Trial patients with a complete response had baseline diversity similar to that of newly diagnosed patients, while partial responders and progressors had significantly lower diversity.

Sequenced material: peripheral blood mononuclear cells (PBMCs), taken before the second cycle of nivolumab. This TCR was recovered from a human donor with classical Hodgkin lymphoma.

This receptor has the CDR3 CACAPKENYGYTF. The DNA sequence is as follows: TGTGCCTGTGCCCCCAAGGAAAACTATGGCTACACCTTC. The receptor chain draws on TRBV30 and TRBJ1-2; there is no confident call for the D gene. Taken from the germline V gene (reference sequence), the CDR1 and CDR2 loops are GTSNPN and SVGIG. Its CDR3 holds 13 amino acids, cysteine through phenylalanine. This entry keeps only the CDR3 DNA: 39 bases, framed from base 1. Trimming takes 6 bases from V and 2 bases from J, and the germline ends sit 13 bases apart.